The clone carrying this T cell receptor (beta chain) was recorded many times. Its antigen is currently unknown. The CDR3 consists of 14 residues. Germline trimming cut 3 bases from V and 9 bases from J; bases unmatched to any gene: 3. From the RT-PCR reads, TCRdb called clonotypes with MiXCR, one entry per CDR3 protein. Here the sample spans about 480,000 distinct CDR3 sequences, 9.5% to 13% being singletons. The data were taken from a study of response to subunit inactivated influenza vaccine. General study results and limits: It was suggested by the authors that few new T cells are recruited by each seasonal influenza vaccination.

The sequence was obtained from a man aged 50-60 years who received an inactivated influenza vaccine. The V gene is TRBV12-3 or TRBV12-4, the J gene TRBJ1-6; TRBD1 aligns across 9 bases. This specimen consisted of PBMCs from blood, obtained roughly 46 days after vaccination. The CDR3 protein is CASSFGTGRSPLHF. The CDR3 DNA is TGTGCCAGCAGTTTCGGGACAGGGCGTTCACCCCTCCACTTT.